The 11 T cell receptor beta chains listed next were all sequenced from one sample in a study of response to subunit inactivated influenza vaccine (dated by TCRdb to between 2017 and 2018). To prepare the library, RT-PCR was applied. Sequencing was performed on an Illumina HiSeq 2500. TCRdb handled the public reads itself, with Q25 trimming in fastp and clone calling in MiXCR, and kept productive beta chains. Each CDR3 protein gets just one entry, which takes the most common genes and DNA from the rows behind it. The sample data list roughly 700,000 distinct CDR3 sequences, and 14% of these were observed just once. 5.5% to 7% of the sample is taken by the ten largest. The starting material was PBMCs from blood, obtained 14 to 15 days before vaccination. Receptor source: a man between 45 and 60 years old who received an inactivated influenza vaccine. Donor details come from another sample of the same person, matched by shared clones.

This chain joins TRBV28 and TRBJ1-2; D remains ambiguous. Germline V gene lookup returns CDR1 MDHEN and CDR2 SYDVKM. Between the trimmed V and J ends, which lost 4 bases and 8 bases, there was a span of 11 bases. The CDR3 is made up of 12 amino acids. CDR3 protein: CASSSGPWGYTF. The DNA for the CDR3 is TGTGCCAGCAGTTCCGGGCCCTGGGGCTACACCTTC.

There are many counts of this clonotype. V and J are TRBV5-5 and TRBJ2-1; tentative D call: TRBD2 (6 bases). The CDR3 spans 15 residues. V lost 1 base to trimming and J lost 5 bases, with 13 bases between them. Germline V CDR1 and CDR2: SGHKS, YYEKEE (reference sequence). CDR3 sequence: CASSLWRVPDNEQFF. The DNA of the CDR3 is TGTGCCAGCAGCTTGTGGAGGGTCCCGGACAATGAGCAGTTCTTC.

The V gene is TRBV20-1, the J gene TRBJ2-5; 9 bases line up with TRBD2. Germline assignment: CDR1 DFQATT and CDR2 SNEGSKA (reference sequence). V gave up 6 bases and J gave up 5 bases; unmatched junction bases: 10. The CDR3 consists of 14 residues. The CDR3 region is CSADPGLASETQYF. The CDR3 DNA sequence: TGCAGTGCGGATCCGGGACTAGCTTCGGAGACCCAGTACTTC.

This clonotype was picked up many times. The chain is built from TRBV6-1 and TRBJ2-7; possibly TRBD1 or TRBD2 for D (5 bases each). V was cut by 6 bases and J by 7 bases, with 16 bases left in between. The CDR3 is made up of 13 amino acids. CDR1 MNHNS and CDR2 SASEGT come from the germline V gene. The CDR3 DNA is TGTGCCAGCAGCTCCGATTGGGGGACGGAGCAGTACTTC. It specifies CASSSDWGTEQYF.

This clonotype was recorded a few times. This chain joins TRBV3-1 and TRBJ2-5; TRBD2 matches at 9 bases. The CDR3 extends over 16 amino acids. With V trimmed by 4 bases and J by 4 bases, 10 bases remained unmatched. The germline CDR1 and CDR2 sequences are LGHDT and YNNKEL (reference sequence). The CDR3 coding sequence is TGTGCCAGCAGCCCTCGACAGAAACTAGCGGGAGAGACCCAGTACTTC. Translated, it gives CASSPRQKLAGETQYF.

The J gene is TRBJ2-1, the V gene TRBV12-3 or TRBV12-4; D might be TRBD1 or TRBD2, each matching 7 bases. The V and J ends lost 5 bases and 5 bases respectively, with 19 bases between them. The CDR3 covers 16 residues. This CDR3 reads CASSPIRGGSDNEQFF. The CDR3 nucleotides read TGTGCCAGCAGTCCGATCAGGGGGGGGAGCGACAATGAGCAGTTCTTC.

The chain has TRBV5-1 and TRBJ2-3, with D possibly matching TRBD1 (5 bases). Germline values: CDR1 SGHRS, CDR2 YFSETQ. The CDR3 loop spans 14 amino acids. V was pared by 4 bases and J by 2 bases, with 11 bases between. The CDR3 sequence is CASSPDSLTDTQYF. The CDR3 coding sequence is TGCGCCAGCAGCCCCGACAGTCTCACAGATACGCAGTATTTT.

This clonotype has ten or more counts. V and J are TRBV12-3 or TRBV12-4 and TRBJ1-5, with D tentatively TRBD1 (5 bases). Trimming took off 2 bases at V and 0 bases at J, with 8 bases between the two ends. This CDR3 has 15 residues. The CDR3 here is CASSLQQDSNQPQHF. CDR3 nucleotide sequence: TGTGCCAGCAGTTTACAACAGGATAGCAATCAGCCCCAGCATTTT.

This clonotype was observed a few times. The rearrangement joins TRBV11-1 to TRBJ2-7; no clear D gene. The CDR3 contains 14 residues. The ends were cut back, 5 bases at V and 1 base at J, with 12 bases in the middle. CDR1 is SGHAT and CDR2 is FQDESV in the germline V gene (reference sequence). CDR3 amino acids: CASSTRRDSYEQYF. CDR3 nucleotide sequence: TGTGCCAGCAGCACCAGACGCGATTCCTACGAGCAGTACTTC.

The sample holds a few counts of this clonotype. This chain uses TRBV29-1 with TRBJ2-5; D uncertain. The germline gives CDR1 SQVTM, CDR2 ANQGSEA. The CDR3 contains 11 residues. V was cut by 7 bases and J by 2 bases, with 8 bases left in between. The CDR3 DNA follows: TGCAGCGGAAACCAGCAAGAGACCCAGTACTTC. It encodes CSGNQQETQYF.

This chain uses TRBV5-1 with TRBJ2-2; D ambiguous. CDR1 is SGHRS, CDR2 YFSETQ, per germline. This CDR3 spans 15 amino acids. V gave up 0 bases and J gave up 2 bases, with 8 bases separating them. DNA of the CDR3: TGCGCCAGCAGCTTGGACGATCCCAACACCGGGGAGCTGTTTTTT. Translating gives CASSLDDPNTGELFF.